The 6 T cell receptor beta chains below come from one sample, sequenced in a study of shared clonotypes between healthy human individuals. Data came from immunoSEQ multiplex PCR; TCRdb stores just in-frame clones and leaves some out. The profile shows approximately 2.5 million clones, 90% to 95% of them singletons. Sequenced sample: naive CD4+ T cells from PBMCs. Subset specified: CD45RA+ positively selected. The receptors were sampled from a man aged 18 to 29 in good health. Some clones in this sample may be carry-over from other donors' samples.

The chain combines TRBV4-1 with TRBJ2-3; maybe TRBD2 (6 bases). Germline values: CDR1 MGHRA, CDR2 YSYEKL. CDR3 length: 15 residues. Trimming stripped 5 bases from V and 4 bases from J, with 16 bases between. CDR3 sequence: CASSTRTTTADTQYF. The DNA for the CDR3 is TGCGCCAGCAGCACCAGGACTACGACGGCAGATACGCAGTATTTT.

The V gene is TRBV5-4, the J gene TRBJ1-1, with no clear D. CDR1 and CDR2 from the germline V gene are SGHNT and YYREEE (reference sequence). This CDR3 spans 12 amino acids. Trimming shortened V by 0 bases and J by 5 bases, and 5 bases separated the two germline ends. For the CDR3, the DNA is TGTGCCAGCAGCTTGGACCGAACTGAAGCTTTCTTT. This codes for CASSLDRTEAFF.

V and J are TRBV2 and TRBJ1-6; D gene unclear. The germline V and J ends were trimmed by 6 bases and 10 bases, with 13 bases remaining between them. Germline CDR1 reads SNHLY; CDR2 reads FYNNEI. This CDR3 comprises 13 residues. This CDR3 reads CASRERTDSPLHF. CDR3 in DNA: TGTGCCAGCAGAGAAAGGACGGACTCACCCCTCCACTTT. The full variable domain, in which reference TRBV2 and TRBJ1-6 provide the parts outside the CDR3, is EPEVTQTPSHQVTQMGQEVILRCVPISNHLYFYWYRQILGQKVEFLVSFYNNEISEKSEIFDDQFSVERPDGSNFTLKIRSTKLEDSAMYFCASRERTDSPLHFGNGTRLTVT.

The rearrangement joins TRBV4-3 to TRBJ2-4; the D gene is possibly TRBD2 (6 bases). The V end was cut by 0 bases, the J end by 1 base, with 19 bases between. The CDR3 is 19 residues long. Germline CDR1 is LGHNA and CDR2 is YSLEER. This CDR3 is CASSQDFAGMMTAKNIQYF. CDR3 coding DNA: TGCGCCAGCAGCCAAGATTTCGCGGGGATGATGACGGCCAAAAACATTCAGTACTTC.

J is TRBJ2-3 and V is TRBV7-8; TRBD1 agrees at 9 bases. The CDR3 sequence is 16 residues long. Germline loops: CDR1 SGHVS, CDR2 FQNEAQ. V lost 3 bases and J lost 1; bases outside the gene matches: 5. The CDR3 DNA sequence: TGTGCCAGCAGCTTCGCCAGGACAGGGGGCACAGATACGCAGTATTTT. Its translation is CASSFARTGGTDTQYF.

This clone was recorded only once. The V and J genes are TRBV5-1 and TRBJ1-1; TRBD1 matches at 9 bases. Germline CDR1 and CDR2: SGHRS and YFSETQ. J lost 5 bases, V lost 6 bases, and 11 bases had no gene match. The CDR3 is 15 amino acids. DNA for the CDR3: TGCGCCAGCACGACCCAGGGACAGGGTATGACTGAAGCTTTCTTT. It codes for CASTTQGQGMTEAFF. Based on the CDR3 plus reference TRBV5-1 and TRBJ1-1, the full variable domain is KAGVTQTPRYLIKTRGQQVTLSCSPISGHRSVSWYQQTPGQGLQFLFEYFSETQRNKGNFPGRFSGRQFSNSRSEMNVSTLELGDSALYLCASTTQGQGMTEAFFGQGTRLTVV.